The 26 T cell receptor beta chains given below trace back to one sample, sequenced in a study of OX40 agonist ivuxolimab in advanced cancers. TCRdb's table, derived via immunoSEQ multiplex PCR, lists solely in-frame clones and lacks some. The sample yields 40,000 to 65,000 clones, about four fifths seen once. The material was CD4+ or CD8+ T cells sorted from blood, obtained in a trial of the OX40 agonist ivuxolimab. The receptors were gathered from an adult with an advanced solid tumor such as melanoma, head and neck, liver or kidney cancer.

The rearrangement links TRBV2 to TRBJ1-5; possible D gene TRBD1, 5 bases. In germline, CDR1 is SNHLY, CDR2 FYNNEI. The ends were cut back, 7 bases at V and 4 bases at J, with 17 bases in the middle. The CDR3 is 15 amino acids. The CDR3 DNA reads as TGTGCCAGCAAGGATTTTGCGGGGCCTAATCAGCCCCAGCATTTT. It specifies CASKDFAGPNQPQHF.

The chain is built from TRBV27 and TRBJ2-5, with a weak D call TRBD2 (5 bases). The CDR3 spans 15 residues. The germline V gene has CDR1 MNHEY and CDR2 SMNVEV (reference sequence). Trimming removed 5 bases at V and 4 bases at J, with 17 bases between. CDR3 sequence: CASSRGPRLLETQYF. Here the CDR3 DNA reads TGTGCCAGCAGTCGGGGTCCCAGGCTTTTAGAGACCCAGTACTTC.

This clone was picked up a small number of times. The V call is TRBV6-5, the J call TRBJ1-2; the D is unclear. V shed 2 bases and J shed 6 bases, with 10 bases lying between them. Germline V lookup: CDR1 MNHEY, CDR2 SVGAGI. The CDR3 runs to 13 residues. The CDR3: CASSYEGIDGYTF. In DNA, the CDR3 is TGTGCCAGCAGTTACGAAGGGATAGATGGCTACACCTTC.

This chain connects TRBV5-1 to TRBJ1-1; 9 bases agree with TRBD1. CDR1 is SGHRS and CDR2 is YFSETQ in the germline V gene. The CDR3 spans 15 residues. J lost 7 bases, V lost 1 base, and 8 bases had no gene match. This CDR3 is CASSLTGGAFGEAFF. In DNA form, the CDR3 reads TGCGCCAGCAGCTTGACAGGGGGCGCGTTCGGTGAAGCTTTCTTT.

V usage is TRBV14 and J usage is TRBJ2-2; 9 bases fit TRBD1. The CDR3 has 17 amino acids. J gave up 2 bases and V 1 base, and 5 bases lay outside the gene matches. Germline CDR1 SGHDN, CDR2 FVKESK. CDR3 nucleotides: TGTGCCAGCAGCCAAGTCGGACAGGGGCTAAACACCGGGGAGCTGTTTTTT. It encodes CASSQVGQGLNTGELFF.

The DNA of the CDR3 is TGTGCCATCGCAGGACAAGGACTAGCGGGCACAGATACGCAGTATTTT. Its translation is CAIAGQGLAGTDTQYF. This rearrangement joins TRBV10-3 to TRBJ2-3; 10 bases line up with TRBD2. The V gene's germline CDR1 is ENHRY and CDR2 SYGVKD. The length of the CDR3 is 16 residues. J gave up 1 base and V 8 bases, and 9 bases lay outside the gene matches.

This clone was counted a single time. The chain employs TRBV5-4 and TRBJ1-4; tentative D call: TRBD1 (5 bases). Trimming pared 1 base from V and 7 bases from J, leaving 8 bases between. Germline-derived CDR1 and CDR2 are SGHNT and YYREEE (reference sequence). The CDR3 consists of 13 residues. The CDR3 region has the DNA TGTGCCAGCAGCTTGATCGGGGGTGAAAAACTGTTTTTT. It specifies CASSLIGGEKLFF.

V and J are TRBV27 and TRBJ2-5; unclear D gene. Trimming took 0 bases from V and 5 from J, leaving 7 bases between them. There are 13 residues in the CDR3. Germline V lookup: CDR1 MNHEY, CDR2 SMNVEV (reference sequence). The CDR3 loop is CASSLSGKETQYF. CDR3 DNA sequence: TGTGCCAGCAGTTTATCGGGCAAGGAGACCCAGTACTTC.

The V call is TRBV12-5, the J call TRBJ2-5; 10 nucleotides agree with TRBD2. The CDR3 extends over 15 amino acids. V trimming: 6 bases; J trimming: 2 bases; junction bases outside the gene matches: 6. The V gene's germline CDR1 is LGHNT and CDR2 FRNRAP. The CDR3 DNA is TGTGCTAGTGGACCTTCACTAGCGGGGCAAGAGACCCAGTACTTC. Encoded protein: CASGPSLAGQETQYF.

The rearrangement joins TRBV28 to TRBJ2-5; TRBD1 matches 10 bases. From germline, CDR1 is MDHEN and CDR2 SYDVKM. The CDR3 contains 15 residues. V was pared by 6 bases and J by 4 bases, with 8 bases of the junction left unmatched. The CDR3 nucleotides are TGTGCCAGCAGAAAGGGACAGGGGTGGGGAGAGACCCAGTACTTC. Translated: CASRKGQGWGETQYF.

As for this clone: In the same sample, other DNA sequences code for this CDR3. CDR3 in DNA: TGTGCCAGCACCACCAGGACTAGCACAGATACGCAGTATTTT. It specifies CASTTRTSTDTQYF. This chain joins TRBV28 and TRBJ2-3, with D perhaps matching TRBD2 (5 bases). Trimming took off 7 bases at V and 0 bases at J, with 11 bases between the two ends. Germline CDR1 reads MDHEN; CDR2 reads SYDVKM. CDR3 length: 14 amino acids.

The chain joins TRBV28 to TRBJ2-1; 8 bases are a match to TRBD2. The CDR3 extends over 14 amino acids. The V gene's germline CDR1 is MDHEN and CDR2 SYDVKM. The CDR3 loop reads CGAKSGGSYNEQFF. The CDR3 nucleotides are TGTGGAGCGAAATCGGGGGGGTCCTACAATGAGCAGTTCTTC.

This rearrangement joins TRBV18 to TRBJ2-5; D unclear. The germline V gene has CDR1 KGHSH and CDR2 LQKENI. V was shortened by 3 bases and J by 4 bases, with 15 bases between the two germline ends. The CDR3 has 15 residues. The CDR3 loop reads CASSPGLEASETQYF. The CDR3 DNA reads TGTGCCAGCTCACCTGGCCTTGAGGCGTCAGAGACCCAGTACTTC.

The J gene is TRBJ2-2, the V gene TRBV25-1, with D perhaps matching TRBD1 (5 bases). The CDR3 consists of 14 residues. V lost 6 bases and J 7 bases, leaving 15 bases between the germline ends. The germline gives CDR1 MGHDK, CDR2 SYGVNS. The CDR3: CASSRIGADGELFF. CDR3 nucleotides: TGTGCCAGCAGCCGGATTGGGGCGGACGGGGAGCTGTTTTTT.

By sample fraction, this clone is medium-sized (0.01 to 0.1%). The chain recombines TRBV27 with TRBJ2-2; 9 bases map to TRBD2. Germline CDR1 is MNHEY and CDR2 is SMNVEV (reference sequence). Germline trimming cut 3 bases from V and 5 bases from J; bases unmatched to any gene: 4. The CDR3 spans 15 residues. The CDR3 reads CASSLLAGDTGELFF. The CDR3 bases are TGTGCCAGCAGTTTGTTAGCGGGAGATACCGGGGAGCTGTTTTTT.

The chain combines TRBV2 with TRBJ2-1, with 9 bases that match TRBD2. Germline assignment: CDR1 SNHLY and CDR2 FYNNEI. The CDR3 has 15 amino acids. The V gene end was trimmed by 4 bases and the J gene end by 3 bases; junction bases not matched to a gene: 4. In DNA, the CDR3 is TGTGCCAGCAGTGCCCTAGCGGGGATCTACAATGAGCAGTTCTTC. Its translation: CASSALAGIYNEQFF.

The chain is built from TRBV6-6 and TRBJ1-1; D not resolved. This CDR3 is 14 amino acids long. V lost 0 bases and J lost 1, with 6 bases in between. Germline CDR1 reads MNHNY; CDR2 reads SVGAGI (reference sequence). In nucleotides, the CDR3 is TGTGCCAGCAGTTACTCGACGGAGAACACTGAAGCTTTCTTT. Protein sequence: CASSYSTENTEAFF.

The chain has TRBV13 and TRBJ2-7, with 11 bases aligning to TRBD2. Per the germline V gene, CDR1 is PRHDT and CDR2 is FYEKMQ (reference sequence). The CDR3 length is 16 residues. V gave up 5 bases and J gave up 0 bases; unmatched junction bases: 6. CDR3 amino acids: CASSPRTSGSSYEQYF. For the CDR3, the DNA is TGTGCCAGCAGCCCCCGGACTAGCGGGTCCTCCTACGAGCAGTACTTC.

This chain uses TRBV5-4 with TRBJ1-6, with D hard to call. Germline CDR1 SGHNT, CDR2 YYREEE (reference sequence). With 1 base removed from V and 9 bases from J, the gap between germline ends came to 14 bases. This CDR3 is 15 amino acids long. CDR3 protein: CASSLMTQMGSPLHF. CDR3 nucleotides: TGTGCCAGCAGCTTGATGACCCAGATGGGTTCACCCCTCCACTTT.

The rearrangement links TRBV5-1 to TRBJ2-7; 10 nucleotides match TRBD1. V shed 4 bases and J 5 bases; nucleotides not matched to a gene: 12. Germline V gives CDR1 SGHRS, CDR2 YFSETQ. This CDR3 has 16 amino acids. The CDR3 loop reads CASSQMWDRGLHEQYF. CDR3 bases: TGCGCCAGCAGCCAGATGTGGGACAGGGGCCTCCACGAGCAGTACTTC.

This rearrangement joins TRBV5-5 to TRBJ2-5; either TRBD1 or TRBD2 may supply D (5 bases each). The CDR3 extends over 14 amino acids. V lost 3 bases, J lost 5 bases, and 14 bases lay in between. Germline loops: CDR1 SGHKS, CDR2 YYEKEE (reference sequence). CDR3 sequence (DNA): TGTGCCAGCAGCTCAGCTGGGGGACGGGAGACCCAGTACTTC. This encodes CASSSAGGRETQYF.

The CDR3 region is CASSQIGQGNTEAFF. In DNA form, the CDR3 reads TGTGCCAGCAGCCAAATAGGACAGGGGAACACTGAAGCTTTCTTT. The chain couples TRBV14 to TRBJ1-1, with 8 nucleotides matching TRBD1. This CDR3 has 15 amino acids. The germline CDR1 and CDR2 sequences are SGHDN and FVKESK. The V segment lost 2 bases and the J segment 1 base; nucleotides outside the gene matches: 3.

The CDR3 is CASSLKTNRFMNTEAFF. DNA of the CDR3: TGTGCCAGCAGTCTTAAAACTAACAGGTTTATGAACACTGAAGCTTTCTTT. This chain links TRBV5-5 with TRBJ1-1, with D maybe TRBD1 (5 bases). V shed 5 bases and J shed 0 bases, with 20 bases lying between them. Germline V gene data show CDR1 as SGHKS and CDR2 as YYEKEE (reference sequence). CDR3 size: 17 residues.

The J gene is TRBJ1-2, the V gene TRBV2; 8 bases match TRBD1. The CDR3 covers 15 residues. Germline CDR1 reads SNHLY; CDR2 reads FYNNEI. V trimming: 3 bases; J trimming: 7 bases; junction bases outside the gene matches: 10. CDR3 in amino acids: CASSDRQGLLRGYTF. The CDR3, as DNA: TGTGCCAGCAGTGATCGACAGGGGCTCCTGCGTGGCTACACCTTC.

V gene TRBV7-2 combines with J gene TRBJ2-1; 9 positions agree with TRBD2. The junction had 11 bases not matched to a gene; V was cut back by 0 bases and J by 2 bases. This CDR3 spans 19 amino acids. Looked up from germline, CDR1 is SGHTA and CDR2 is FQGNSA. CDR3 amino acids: CASSLAIPFAGGAYNEQFF. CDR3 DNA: TGTGCCAGCAGCTTAGCGATTCCATTCGCGGGAGGGGCCTACAATGAGCAGTTCTTC.

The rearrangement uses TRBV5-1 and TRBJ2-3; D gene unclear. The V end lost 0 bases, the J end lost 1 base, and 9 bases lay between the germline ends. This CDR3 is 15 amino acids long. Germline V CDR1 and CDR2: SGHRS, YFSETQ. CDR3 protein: CASSLASAGTDTQYF. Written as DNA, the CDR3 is TGCGCCAGCAGCTTGGCGTCCGCGGGCACAGATACGCAGTATTTT.